Each of the 22 T cell receptor beta chains below was sequenced from the same sample in a study of T cells in Graves' hyperthyroidism and ophthalmopathy (dated by TCRdb to about 2019). Libraries were made using multiplex PCR. Sequencing was performed on an Illumina HiSeq 2000. TCR beta CDR3 regions were amplified from RNA transcripts. For the first round of RT-PCR on the TCR CDR3, the HTBI primer set was used together with the Qiagen OneStep RT-PCR kit. The public reads were reanalyzed by TCRdb: fastp trimming at Q25, MiXCR alignment, in-frame beta chains only. Each entry merges the rows of one CDR3 protein and shows their most common DNA and genes. Within this sample are 500,000 or so distinct CDR3 sequences, with around 15% of them counted one time only. The ten top clones hold approximately 30% of the sample. The sample taken for sequencing was blood. The source of these receptors is a woman in her 30s with Graves' ophthalmopathy.

This clonotype has more than one count but fewer than ten. The CDR3 DNA is TGCAGCGTTGATACAACAAACCCCTACGAGCAGTACTTC. Protein: CSVDTTNPYEQYF. The rearrangement joins TRBV29-1 to TRBJ2-7; D is uncertain. CDR1 and CDR2 from the germline V gene are SQVTM and ANQGSEA. V lost 3 bases, J lost 2 bases, and 11 bases lay in between. The CDR3 contains 13 residues.

The V call is TRBV3-1, the J call TRBJ2-5, with 12 bases lining up with TRBD2. The CDR3 has 16 amino acids. Unmatched junction bases numbered 10, after V lost 6 bases and J lost 5 bases. Germline CDR1 is LGHDT and CDR2 is YNNKEL (reference sequence). Here the CDR3 reads CASSAKLAGGRETQYF. In DNA form, the CDR3 reads TGTGCCAGCAGTGCTAAACTAGCGGGAGGTCGGGAGACCCAGTACTTC.

This clonotype came up a few times. The CDR3 loop reads CSARAPGGDYGYTF. Here the CDR3 DNA reads TGCAGTGCTAGAGCCCCGGGGGGCGACTATGGCTACACCTTC. J is TRBJ1-2 and V is TRBV20-1; weak D call: TRBD1 (6 bases). CDR3 length: 14 residues. V was cut by 1 base and J by 3 bases, with 12 bases left in between. Germline V CDR1 and CDR2: DFQATT, SNEGSKA (reference sequence).

This clonotype was counted a few times. The chain employs TRBV20-1 and TRBJ1-1; 8 bases align to TRBD1. The CDR3 has 12 residues. Germline CDR1 reads DFQATT; CDR2 reads SNEGSKA (reference sequence). The J segment lost 4 bases and the V segment lost 5 bases, leaving 3 bases of the junction unmatched. CDR3 sequence: CSAPTGVTEAFF. Written as DNA, the CDR3 is TGCAGTGCTCCGACAGGGGTCACTGAAGCTTTCTTT.

There are many counts of this clonotype. This chain connects TRBV11-2 to TRBJ2-4; possible D gene TRBD1, 6 bases. The CDR3 covers 13 residues. The V end was cut by 5 bases, the J end by 12 bases, with 17 bases between. Germline V lookup: CDR1 SGHAT, CDR2 FQNNGV. DNA for the CDR3: TGTGCCAGCAGCCTGGGGTGGCAGGGGAGTCAGTACTTC. Translated: CASSLGWQGSQYF.

This clonotype was detected only a few times. This chain connects TRBV20-1 to TRBJ2-3; 9 bases line up with TRBD2. The CDR3 has 14 residues. Germline V gives CDR1 DFQATT, CDR2 SNEGSKA (reference sequence). With V trimmed by 1 base and J by 6 bases, 5 bases remained unmatched. The CDR3: CSARGLAGVDTQYF. In DNA form, the CDR3 reads TGCAGTGCTAGAGGGTTAGCGGGGGTTGATACGCAGTATTTT.

This clonotype was counted only a few times. J is TRBJ2-2 and V is TRBV13; D might be TRBD1 or TRBD2, each matching 5 bases. This CDR3 is built from 17 residues. Trimming stripped 0 bases from V and 3 bases from J, with 14 bases between. CDR1 and CDR2 (germline): PRHDT, FYEKMQ (reference sequence). The CDR3: CASSLGLWGSDTGELFF. The CDR3 nucleotides are TGTGCCAGCAGCTTAGGCCTTTGGGGGAGCGACACCGGGGAGCTGTTTTTT.

This clonotype has a count of ten or more. For the CDR3, the DNA is TGCGCCAGCAGCTTGTGGCAGGACTTAGGCGAGCAGTACTTC. Residues: CASSLWQDLGEQYF. The chain couples TRBV5-1 to TRBJ2-7, with D perhaps TRBD2 (5 bases). Looked up from germline, CDR1 is SGHRS and CDR2 is YFSETQ. The CDR3 has 14 residues. Between the trimmed V and J ends, which lost 1 base and 6 bases, there was a span of 14 bases. Based on the CDR3 plus reference TRBV5-1 and TRBJ2-7, the full variable domain is KAGVTQTPRYLIKTRGQQVTLSCSPISGHRSVSWYQQTPGQGLQFLFEYFSETQRNKGNFPGRFSGRQFSNSRSEMNVSTLELGDSALYLCASSLWQDLGEQYFGPGTRLTVT.

This clonotype came up many times. This sequence joins TRBV7-8 and TRBJ2-7, with 10 bases fitting TRBD2. The CDR3 is 14 amino acids. Germline values: CDR1 SGHVS, CDR2 FQNEAQ. V was pared by 5 bases and J by 7 bases, with 8 bases of the junction left unmatched. The CDR3: CASSPWTSGGEQYF. CDR3 DNA sequence: TGTGCCAGCAGCCCTTGGACTAGCGGAGGTGAGCAGTACTTC.

This clonotype was counted at least ten times. The chain uses TRBV28 and TRBJ1-1; D ambiguous. The V end was cut by 2 bases, the J end by 0 bases, with 13 bases between. Germline values: CDR1 MDHEN, CDR2 SYDVKM. There are 16 residues in the CDR3. As DNA, the CDR3 is TGTGCCAGCAGTTTACTCCAGTGGGCCTTGAACACTGAAGCTTTCTTT. Translation gives CASSLLQWALNTEAFF.

This clonotype was recorded at least ten times. The DNA for the CDR3 is TGTGCCTGGAGTAGCGGGAGCGTGAATGAGCAGTTCTTC. This codes for CAWSSGSVNEQFF. The chain joins TRBV30 to TRBJ2-1, with 8 bases matching TRBD2. The J segment lost 7 bases and the V segment lost 2 bases, leaving 4 bases of the junction unmatched. Germline V lookup: CDR1 GTSNPN, CDR2 SVGIG (reference sequence). The CDR3 has 13 amino acids.

The chain has TRBV20-1 and TRBJ2-1; unclear D gene. Germline values: CDR1 DFQATT, CDR2 SNEGSKA (reference sequence). The CDR3 runs 13 residues. Deletions cut 1 base from V and 6 bases from J, with 10 bases between. This CDR3 is CSARVPWSNEQFF. The CDR3, as DNA: TGCAGTGCTAGAGTTCCGTGGTCCAATGAGCAGTTCTTC.

This clonotype was seen repeatedly, ten times or more. The V gene is TRBV12-3 or TRBV12-4, the J gene TRBJ1-5, with D unresolved. The V end lost 1 base, the J end lost 7 bases, and 5 bases lay between the germline ends. CDR3 length equals 12 residues. CDR3 nucleotide sequence: TGTGCCAGCAGTTTAGGGGTCCAGCCCCAGCATTTT. Translation: CASSLGVQPQHF.

This chain uses TRBV6-2 or TRBV6-3 with TRBJ2-1; TRBD2 agrees at 7 bases. CDR3 size: 12 residues. Looked up from germline, CDR1 is MNHEY and CDR2 is SVGEGT. The ends lost 1 base at V and 12 bases at J; junction bases unmatched: 3. CDR3: CASSYLGGGQFF. The CDR3 bases are TGTGCCAGCAGTTACTTGGGGGGGGGGCAGTTCTTC.

This clonotype came up many times. This rearrangement joins TRBV5-1 to TRBJ1-2; no clear D gene. CDR1 is SGHRS, CDR2 YFSETQ, per germline. V dropped 3 bases and J dropped 0 bases, with 3 bases sitting between them. The CDR3 is made up of 12 amino acids. DNA of the CDR3: TGCGCCAGCAGCTCATCTAACTATGGCTACACCTTC. Its translation is CASSSSNYGYTF.

This clonotype showed up many times. The V gene is TRBV18, the J gene TRBJ1-1; D is perhaps TRBD1 (5 bases). V was cut by 3 bases and J by 1 base, with 9 bases left in between. The CDR3 sequence is 14 residues long. Germline lookup yields CDR1 KGHSH and CDR2 LQKENI. The CDR3 sequence: CASSPGGRNTEAFF. CDR3 sequence (DNA): TGTGCCAGCTCACCGGGGGGAAGGAACACTGAAGCTTTCTTT.

This clonotype came up many times. The chain uses TRBV28 and TRBJ1-2; possibly TRBD1 for D (5 bases). CDR3 size: 13 residues. V was trimmed by 6 bases and J by 6 bases, leaving 14 bases between them. Germline V gene sequence: CDR1 MDHEN, CDR2 SYDVKM. As DNA, the CDR3 is TGTGCCAGCAGCTGGGGGAACAGAAATGGCTACACCTTC. Translation: CASSWGNRNGYTF.

In DNA, the CDR3 is TGTGCCAGCAGTTCTCCCGACAGGGGGAGCTCCTACGAGCAGTACTTC. This encodes CASSSPDRGSSYEQYF. The V and J genes are TRBV6-5 and TRBJ2-7; 9 bases match TRBD1. After removal of 4 bases from V and 0 bases from J, the junction contained 7 bases not matched to a gene. Germline values: CDR1 MNHEY, CDR2 SVGAGI. The CDR3 consists of 16 residues.

This clonotype was observed a few times. The rearrangement joins TRBV28 to TRBJ2-1, with D perhaps TRBD2 (6 bases). From germline, CDR1 is MDHEN and CDR2 SYDVKM. The length of the CDR3 is 14 residues. Trimming cost V 5 bases and J 2 bases, with 10 bases left between them. CDR3 loop: CASSGGSAYNEQFF. For the CDR3, the DNA is TGTGCCAGCAGTGGGGGGAGTGCCTACAATGAGCAGTTCTTC.

The sample holds many counts of this clonotype. The chain carries TRBV27 and TRBJ2-3; the D is unclear. The V end lost 5 bases, the J end lost 5 bases, and 11 bases lay between the germline ends. This CDR3 region has 13 residues. Germline lookup yields CDR1 MNHEY and CDR2 SMNVEV (reference sequence). In nucleotides, the CDR3 is TGTGCCAGCAGTCAACTAACTGGAGATACGCAGTATTTT. The encoded protein is CASSQLTGDTQYF.

This clonotype occurred many times. The chain combines TRBV7-3 with TRBJ2-3, with no clear D. V was trimmed by 4 bases and J by 0 bases, leaving 5 bases between them. This CDR3 has 13 amino acids. The V gene's germline CDR1 is SGHTA and CDR2 FQGTGA. CDR3: CASSSQSTDTQYF. The CDR3 bases are TGTGCCAGCAGCTCCCAGAGCACAGATACGCAGTATTTT.

This clonotype was counted only a few times. The rearrangement links TRBV9 to TRBJ2-5, with 10 bases identical to TRBD1. This CDR3 spans 15 amino acids. V was pared by 0 bases and J by 2 bases, with 1 base of the junction left unmatched. In germline, CDR1 is SGDLS, CDR2 YYNGEE. The CDR3 bases are TGTGCCAGCAGCGTAGGGACAGGGGGTCAAGAGACCCAGTACTTC. Translated: CASSVGTGGQETQYF.